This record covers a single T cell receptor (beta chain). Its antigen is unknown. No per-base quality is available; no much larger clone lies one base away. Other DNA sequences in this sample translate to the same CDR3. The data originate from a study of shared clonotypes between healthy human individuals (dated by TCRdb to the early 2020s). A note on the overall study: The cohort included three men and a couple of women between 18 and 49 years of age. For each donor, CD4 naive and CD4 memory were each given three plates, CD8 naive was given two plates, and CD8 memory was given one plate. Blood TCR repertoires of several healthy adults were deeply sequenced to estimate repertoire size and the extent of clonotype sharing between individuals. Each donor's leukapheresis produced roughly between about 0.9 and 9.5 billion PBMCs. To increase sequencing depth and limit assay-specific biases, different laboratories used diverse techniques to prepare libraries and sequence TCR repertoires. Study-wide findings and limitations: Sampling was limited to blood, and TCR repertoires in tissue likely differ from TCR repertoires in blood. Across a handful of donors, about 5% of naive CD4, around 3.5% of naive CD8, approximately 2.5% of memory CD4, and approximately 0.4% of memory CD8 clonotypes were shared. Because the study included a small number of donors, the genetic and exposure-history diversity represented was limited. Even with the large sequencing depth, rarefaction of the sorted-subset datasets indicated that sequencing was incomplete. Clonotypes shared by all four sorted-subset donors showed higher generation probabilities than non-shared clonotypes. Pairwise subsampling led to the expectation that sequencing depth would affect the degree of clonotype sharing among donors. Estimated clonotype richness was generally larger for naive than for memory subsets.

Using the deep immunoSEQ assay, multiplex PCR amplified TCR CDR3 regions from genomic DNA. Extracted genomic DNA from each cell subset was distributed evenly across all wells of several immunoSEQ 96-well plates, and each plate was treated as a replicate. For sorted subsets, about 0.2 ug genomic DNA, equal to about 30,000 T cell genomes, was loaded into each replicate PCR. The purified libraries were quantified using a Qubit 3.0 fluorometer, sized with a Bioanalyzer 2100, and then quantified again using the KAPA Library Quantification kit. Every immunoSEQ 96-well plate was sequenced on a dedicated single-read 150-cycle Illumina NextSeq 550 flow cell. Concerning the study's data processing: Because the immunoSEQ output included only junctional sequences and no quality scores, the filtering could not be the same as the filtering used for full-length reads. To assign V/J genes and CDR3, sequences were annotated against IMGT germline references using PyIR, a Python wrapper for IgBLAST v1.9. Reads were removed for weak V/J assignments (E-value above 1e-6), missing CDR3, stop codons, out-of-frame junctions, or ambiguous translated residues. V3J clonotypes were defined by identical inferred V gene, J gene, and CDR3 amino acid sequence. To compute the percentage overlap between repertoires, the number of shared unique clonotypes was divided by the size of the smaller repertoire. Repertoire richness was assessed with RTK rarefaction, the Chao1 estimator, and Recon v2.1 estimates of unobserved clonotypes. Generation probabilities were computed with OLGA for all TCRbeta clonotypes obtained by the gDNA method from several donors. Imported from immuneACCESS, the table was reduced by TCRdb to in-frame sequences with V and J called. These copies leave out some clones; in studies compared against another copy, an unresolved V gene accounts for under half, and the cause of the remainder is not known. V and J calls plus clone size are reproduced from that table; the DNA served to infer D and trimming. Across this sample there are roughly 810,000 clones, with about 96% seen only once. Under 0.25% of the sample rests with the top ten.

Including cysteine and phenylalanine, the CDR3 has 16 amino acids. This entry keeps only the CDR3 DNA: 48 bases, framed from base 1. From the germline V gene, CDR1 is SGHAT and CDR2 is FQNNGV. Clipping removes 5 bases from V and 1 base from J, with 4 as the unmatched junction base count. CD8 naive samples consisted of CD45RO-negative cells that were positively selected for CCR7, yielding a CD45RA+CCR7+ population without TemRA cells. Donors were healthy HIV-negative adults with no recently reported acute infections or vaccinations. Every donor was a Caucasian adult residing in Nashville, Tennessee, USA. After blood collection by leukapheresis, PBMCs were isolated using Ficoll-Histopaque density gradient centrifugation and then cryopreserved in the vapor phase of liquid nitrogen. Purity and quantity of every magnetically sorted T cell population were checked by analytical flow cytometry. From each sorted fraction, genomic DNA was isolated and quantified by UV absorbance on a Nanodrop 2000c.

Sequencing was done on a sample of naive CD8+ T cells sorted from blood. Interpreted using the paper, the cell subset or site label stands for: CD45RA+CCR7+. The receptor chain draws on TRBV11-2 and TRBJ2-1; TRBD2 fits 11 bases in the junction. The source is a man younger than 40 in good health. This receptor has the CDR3 CASSAGTSGSYNEQFF. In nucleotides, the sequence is TGTGCCAGCAGCGCAGGGACTAGCGGATCCTACAATGAGCAGTTCTTC.